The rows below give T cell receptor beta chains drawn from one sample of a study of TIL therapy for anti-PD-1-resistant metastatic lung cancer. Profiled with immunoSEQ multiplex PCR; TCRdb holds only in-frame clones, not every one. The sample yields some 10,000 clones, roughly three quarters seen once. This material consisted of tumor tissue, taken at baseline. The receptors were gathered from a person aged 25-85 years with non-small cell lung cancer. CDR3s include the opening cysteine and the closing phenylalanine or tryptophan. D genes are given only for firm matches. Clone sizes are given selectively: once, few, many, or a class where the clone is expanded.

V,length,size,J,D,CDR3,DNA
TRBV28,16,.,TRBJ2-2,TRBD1,CASRDRQGADTGELFF,TGTGCCAGCCGTGACAGACAGGGGGCCGACACCGGGGAGCTGTTTTTT
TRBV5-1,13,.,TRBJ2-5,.,CASSGGTQETQYF,TGCGCCAGCAGCGGCGGGACCCAAGAGACCCAGTACTTC
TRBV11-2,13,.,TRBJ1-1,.,CASSLDESTEAFF,TGTGCCAGCAGCTTAGATGAGAGCACTGAAGCTTTCTTT
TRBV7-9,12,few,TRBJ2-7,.,CASTPTEYEQYF,TGTGCCAGCACCCCTACAGAATACGAGCAGTACTTC
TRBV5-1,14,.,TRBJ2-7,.,CASSGFGRTYEQYF,TGCGCCAGCAGTGGTTTCGGCCGAACCTACGAGCAGTACTTC
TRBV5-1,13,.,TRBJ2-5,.,CASSLGGQETQYF,TGCGCCAGCAGCTTGGGGGGACAAGAGACCCAGTACTTC
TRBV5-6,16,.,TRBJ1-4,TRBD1,CASSFGTGGFNEKLFF,TGTGCCAGCAGCTTTGGGACAGGGGGCTTTAATGAAAAACTGTTTTTT
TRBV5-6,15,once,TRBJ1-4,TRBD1,CASTQEGAIGEKLFF,TGTGCCAGCACCCAAGAGGGGGCGATAGGTGAAAAACTGTTTTTT
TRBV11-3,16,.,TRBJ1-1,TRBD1,CASSSPFGQVNTEAFF,TGTGCCAGCAGCTCACCCTTCGGACAGGTGAACACTGAAGCTTTCTTT
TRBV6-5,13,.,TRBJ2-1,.,CASSSGFSNEQFF,TGTGCCAGCAGTTCGGGATTCTCCAATGAGCAGTTCTTC
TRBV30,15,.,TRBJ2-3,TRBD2,CAWSVLAGALGTQYF,TGTGCCTGGAGTGTACTAGCGGGAGCCCTCGGTACGCAGTATTTT
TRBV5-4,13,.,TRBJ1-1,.,CASSLERTRGAFF,TGTGCCAGCAGCTTGGAGCGAACTCGGGGAGCTTTCTTT
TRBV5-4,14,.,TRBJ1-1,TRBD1,CASSLLTGAAEAFF,TGTGCCAGCAGCCTCCTGACAGGGGCCGCCGAAGCTTTCTTT
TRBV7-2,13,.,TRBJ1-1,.,CASSTWGYTEAFF,TGTGCCAGCAGCACCTGGGGGTACACTGAAGCTTTCTTT
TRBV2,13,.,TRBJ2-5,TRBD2,CASTRDYQETQYF,TGTGCCAGCACCAGGGACTATCAAGAGACCCAGTACTTC
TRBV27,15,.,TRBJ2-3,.,CASSSRTPATDTQYF,TGTGCCAGCAGTTCCCGGACACCCGCCACAGATACGCAGTATTTT
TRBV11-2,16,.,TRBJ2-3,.,CASSPRLDSPTDTQYF,TGTGCCAGCAGCCCTCGGTTGGACAGCCCCACAGATACGCAGTATTTT
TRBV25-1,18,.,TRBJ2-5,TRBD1,CASSEIPPSRDREKTQYF,TGTGCCAGCAGTGAAATCCCCCCCTCGCGCGACAGGGAAAAGACCCAGTACTTC
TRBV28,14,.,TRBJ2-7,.,CASTISTLPYEQYF,TGTGCCAGCACTATATCGACACTACCCTACGAGCAGTACTTC
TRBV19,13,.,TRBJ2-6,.,CASSIVGANVLTF,TGTGCCAGTAGTATCGTCGGGGCCAACGTCCTGACTTTC
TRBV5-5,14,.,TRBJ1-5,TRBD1,CASSSGTVSQPQHF,TGTGCCAGCAGCTCCGGGACAGTCAGTCAGCCCCAGCATTTT
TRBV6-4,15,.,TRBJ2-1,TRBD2,CASSEEAGGNNEQFF,TGTGCCAGCAGTGAAGAGGCGGGAGGGAACAATGAGCAGTTCTTC
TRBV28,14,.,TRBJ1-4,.,CASTPEPRGEKLFF,TGTGCCAGCACCCCTGAACCAAGGGGTGAAAAACTGTTTTTT
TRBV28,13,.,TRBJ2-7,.,CASSPRERYEQYF,TGTGCCAGCAGTCCCCGGGAGCGCTACGAGCAGTACTTC
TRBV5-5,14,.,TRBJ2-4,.,CASSGGGTGDIQYF,TGTGCCAGCAGCGGAGGGGGCACGGGAGACATTCAGTACTTC
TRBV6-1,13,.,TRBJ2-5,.,CASRVSGQETQYF,TGTGCCAGCAGGGTCAGTGGCCAAGAGACCCAGTACTTC
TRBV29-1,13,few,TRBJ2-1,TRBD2,CSVSSGAYNEQFF,TGCAGCGTCTCTAGCGGGGCCTACAATGAGCAGTTCTTC
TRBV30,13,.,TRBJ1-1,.,CAWSVLQGSEAFF,TGTGCCTGGAGTGTACTCCAGGGCTCTGAAGCTTTCTTT
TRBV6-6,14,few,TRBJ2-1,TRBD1,CASSSGQGRNEQFF,TGTGCCAGCAGTTCCGGACAGGGCCGCAATGAGCAGTTCTTC
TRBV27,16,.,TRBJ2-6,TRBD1,CASSPIQGAGANVLTF,TGTGCCAGCAGTCCGATACAGGGGGCTGGGGCCAACGTCCTGACTTTC
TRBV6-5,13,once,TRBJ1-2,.,CATRTGPNYGYTF,TGTGCCACCCGTACCGGGCCTAACTATGGCTACACCTTC
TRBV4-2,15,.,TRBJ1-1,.,CASSQDRQRSPEAFF,TGTGCCAGCAGCCAAGATCGGCAGCGGAGTCCTGAAGCTTTCTTT
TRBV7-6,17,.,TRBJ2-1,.,CASSLAFGFSSYNEQFF,TGTGCCAGCAGCTTAGCGTTCGGCTTTAGCTCCTACAATGAGCAGTTCTTC
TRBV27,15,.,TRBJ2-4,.,CASSRHDLAKNIQYF,TGTGCCAGCAGCCGTCACGACCTTGCCAAAAACATTCAGTACTTC
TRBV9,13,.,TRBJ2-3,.,CASNGGSTDTQYF,TGTGCCAGCAATGGGGGGAGCACAGATACGCAGTATTTT
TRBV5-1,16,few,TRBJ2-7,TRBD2,CASSRGLAGESYEQYF,TGCGCCAGCAGCCGCGGGCTAGCGGGGGAGTCCTACGAGCAGTACTTC
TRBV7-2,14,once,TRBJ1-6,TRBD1,CASSSHQGGSPLHF,TGTGCCAGCAGCTCTCACCAGGGGGGTTCACCCCTCCACTTT
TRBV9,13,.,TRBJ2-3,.,CASSVAGVDTQYF,TGTGCCAGCAGCGTAGCAGGGGTTGATACGCAGTATTTT
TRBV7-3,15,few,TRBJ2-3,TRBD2,CASSQAGTSTDTQYF,TGTGCCAGCAGCCAAGCGGGGACTAGCACAGATACGCAGTATTTT
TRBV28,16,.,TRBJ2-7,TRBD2,CASIPTGTIKSHEQYF,TGTGCCAGCATCCCCACTGGGACTATAAAATCCCACGAGCAGTACTTC
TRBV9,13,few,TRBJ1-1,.,CASSEGGSTEAFF,TGTGCCAGCAGCGAAGGGGGATCCACTGAAGCTTTCTTT
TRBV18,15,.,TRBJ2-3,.,CASSPRGLDTDTQYF,TGTGCCAGCTCACCTAGGGGGTTGGACACAGATACGCAGTATTTT
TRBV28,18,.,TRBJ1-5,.,CASSLLMRGRYSNQPQHF,TGTGCCAGCAGTTTATTGATGCGCGGCCGCTATAGCAATCAGCCCCAGCATTTT
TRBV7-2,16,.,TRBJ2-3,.,CASSLFSGARTDTQYF,TGTGCCAGCAGCTTATTCTCGGGAGCTCGCACAGATACGCAGTATTTT
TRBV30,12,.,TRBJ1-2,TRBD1,CAWSRSQGGYTF,TGTGCCTGGAGTCGGTCACAGGGGGGCTACACCTTC
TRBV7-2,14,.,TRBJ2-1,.,CASSLIGVSNEQFF,TGTGCCAGCAGCTTGATTGGGGTTAGCAATGAGCAGTTCTTC
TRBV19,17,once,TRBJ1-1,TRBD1,CASNPSGTGGIGTEAFF,TGTGCCAGTAACCCGAGTGGGACAGGGGGCATAGGGACTGAAGCTTTCTTT
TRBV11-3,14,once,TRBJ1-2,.,CASSPTDLNYGYTF,TGTGCCAGCAGCCCAACGGACCTTAACTATGGCTACACCTTC
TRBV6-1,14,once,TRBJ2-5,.,CASSEGSSEETQYF,TGTGCCAGCAGTGAGGGCTCGAGCGAAGAGACCCAGTACTTC
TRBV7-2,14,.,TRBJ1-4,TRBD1,CASSQDREGEKLFF,TGTGCCAGCAGCCAAGACAGGGAGGGTGAAAAACTGTTTTTT
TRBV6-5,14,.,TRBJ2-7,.,CASSYSGRPYEQYF,TGTGCCAGCAGTTACTCAGGCAGGCCCTACGAGCAGTACTTC
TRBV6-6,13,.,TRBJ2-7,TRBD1,CATGQGTGSEQYF,TGTGCCACTGGACAGGGTACGGGGAGTGAGCAGTACTTC
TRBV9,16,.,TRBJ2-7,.,CASSVAPVDLTYEQYF,TGTGCCAGCAGCGTAGCCCCTGTGGACCTAACCTACGAGCAGTACTTC